This TCR beta chain was identified in a study of blood T cell repertoires in COVID-19. V lost 4 bases, J lost 4 bases, and 10 bases lay in between. This CDR3 is 13 amino acids long. Germline V gene sequence: CDR1 SGHAT, CDR2 FQNNGV. Measured with immunoSEQ multiplex PCR; TCRdb has only the in-frame clones, and not every one. The sample shows a few hundred thousand clones, 90% to 95% of them seen only once. This receptor was taken from a human donor in a cohort exposed to, infected with or recovered from COVID-19 (not recorded which). The donor label of this sample is uncertain. The source material was PBMCs or T cells enriched from blood (not recorded which). The chain employs TRBV11-2 and TRBJ1-1, with a possible D match to TRBD1 (5 bases). CDR3 sequence: CASSSGGGTEAFF. DNA for the CDR3: TGTGCCAGCAGCTCGGGGGGAGGCACTGAAGCTTTCTTT.